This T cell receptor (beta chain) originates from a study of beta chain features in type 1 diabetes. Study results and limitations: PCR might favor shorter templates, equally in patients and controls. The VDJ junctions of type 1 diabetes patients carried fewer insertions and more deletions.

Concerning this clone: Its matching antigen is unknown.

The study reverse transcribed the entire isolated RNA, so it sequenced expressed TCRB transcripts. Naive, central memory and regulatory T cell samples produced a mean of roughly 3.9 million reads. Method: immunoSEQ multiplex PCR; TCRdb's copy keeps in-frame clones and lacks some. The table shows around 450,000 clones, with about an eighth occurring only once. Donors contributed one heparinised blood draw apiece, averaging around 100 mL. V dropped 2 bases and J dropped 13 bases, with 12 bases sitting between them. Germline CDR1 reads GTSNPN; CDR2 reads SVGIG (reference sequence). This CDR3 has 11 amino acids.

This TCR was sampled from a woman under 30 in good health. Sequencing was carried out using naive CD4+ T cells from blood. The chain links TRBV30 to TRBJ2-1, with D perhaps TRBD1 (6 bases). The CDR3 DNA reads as TGTGCCTGGAGTAGGGCAGGGGCTCAGTTCTTC. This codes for CAWSRAGAQFF.